This TCR beta chain was captured in a study of naive and memory T cell subsets. Regarding this clonotype: The antigen is undetermined.

The beta constant-region primer was an equimolar mix of two oligonucleotides covering TRBC1 and TRBC2. Four rounds of PCR amplified the ligated cDNA using nested alpha and beta constant-region primers plus SP2. TCRdb reanalysed the UMI-ligation and nested PCR reads using MiXCR and keeps one entry per CDR3 protein. Of around 110,000 distinct CDR3 sequences in the sample, 30% to 45% were seen once. The germline V gene has CDR1 SGHRS and CDR2 YFSETQ. The V segment lost 4 bases and the J segment 3 bases; nucleotides outside the gene matches: 6. This CDR3 comprises 16 residues. Findings and limits, study-wide: From naive to CM, EM and EMRA, diversity decreased and Gini increased.

The TCR originated in a human donor in good health. Sequenced sample: central memory CD4+ T cells from blood. This chain uses TRBV5-1 with TRBJ2-1; 11 nucleotides agree with TRBD1. The CDR3: CASSRSGTGGYNEQFF. CDR3 nucleotide sequence: TGCGCCAGCAGCCGATCCGGGACAGGGGGCTACAATGAGCAGTTCTTC.